This paragraph reports one TCR beta chain. Its antigen remains unknown. The isolated RNA, all of it, was reverse transcribed, so expressed TCRB transcripts were what got sequenced. Libraries were prepared by immunoSEQ multiplex PCR; TCRdb keeps only in-frame clonotypes and omits some of them. The sample holds about 230,000 clones, 16% seen once. These data are taken from a study of beta chain features in type 1 diabetes. Points from the study as a whole: Moderate yet significant TCRB CDR3 shortening was seen in Type 1 diabetes patients in all four CD4+ subsets.

Between the trimmed V and J ends, which lost 0 bases and 1 base, there was a span of 7 bases. CDR1 SGHRS and CDR2 YFSETQ come from the germline V gene. The CDR3 has 14 amino acids. The sequenced sample consisted of naive CD4+ T cells from blood. The TCR originated in a man aged 25-40 years with type 1 diabetes. The chain combines TRBV5-1 with TRBJ1-1; D remains ambiguous. This CDR3 reads CASSLGQKNTEAFF. The CDR3 bases are TGCGCCAGCAGCTTGGGGCAAAAGAACACTGAAGCTTTCTTT.